A selection of T cell receptor beta chains follows, all from one sample in a study of T cell repertoires in cytomegalovirus infection. Via MiXCR, TCRdb re-called the reads, giving one row per CDR3 protein. The data hold about 360,000 distinct CDR3 sequences, with about a sixth observed a single time. The material sequenced was PBMCs. These receptors were collected from a human donor in good health (CMV status not recorded). Some clones in this sample may be carry-over from other donors' samples. The conserved cysteine and the conserved F or W are not part of the CDR3 here. A D gene is named only where the DNA matches it firmly.

D: TRBD2
V: TRBV20-1
CDR3: SAPSGRQVGNEQF

D: .
V: TRBV29-1
CDR3: SIDSSNEQF

D: TRBD2
V: TRBV7-2
CDR3: ASSLVGYSGGAYEQF

D: .
V: TRBV12-3/TRBV12-4
CDR3: ASSSLETYNSPLH

D: TRBD1
V: TRBV20-1
CDR3: SANPTGYNYEQY

D: .
V: TRBV7-2
CDR3: ASSPGLNEQF

D: .
V: TRBV7-2
CDR3: ASSSLRDSGQITDTQY

D: .
V: TRBV20-1
CDR3: SARAPTDAGDTQY

D: TRBD1
V: TRBV7-6
CDR3: ASSPEGGQGGQPQH

D: .
V: TRBV30
CDR3: AWSVRQASYNEQF

D: TRBD1
V: TRBV7-2
CDR3: ASSGDRWDTDTQY

D: TRBD1
V: TRBV12-3/TRBV12-4
CDR3: ASRRGQIYGYT

D: .
V: TRBV6-8
CDR3: ASRDGDQPQH

D: .
V: TRBV10-3
CDR3: AISESRWVHT

D: TRBD2
V: TRBV27
CDR3: ASRLSRLAGENEQF